These 26 T cell receptor beta chains were all obtained from the same sample, sequenced in a study of shared clonotypes between healthy human individuals. Assay used: immunoSEQ multiplex PCR; TCRdb lists only in-frame clones, some missing. The sample contains under 1,100,000 clones, approximately 76% of which appear only once. The material sequenced was memory CD4+ T cells sorted from blood. As to subset: CD45RA-negative fraction. These receptors were obtained from a man aged 18 to 29 in good health.

This clone has only one observation. The chain uses TRBV19 and TRBJ2-3, with 7 bases matching TRBD1. CDR3 size: 16 residues. Trimming cost V 6 bases and J 1 base; bases outside gene matches: 10. Germline lookup yields CDR1 LNHDA and CDR2 SQIVND (reference sequence). In DNA, the CDR3 is TGTGCCAGTAGCGAACAGGGGATAGGTCGCACAGATACGCAGTATTTT. Amino acids: CASSEQGIGRTDTQYF.

In the case of this clone: Just one base apart from a much larger clone, this may be a read error. The same CDR3 is also encoded by other DNA sequences in this sample. The rearrangement joins TRBV7-2 to TRBJ1-3; D may be TRBD1 (5 bases). The CDR3 extends over 12 amino acids. V lost 3 bases to trimming and J lost 5 bases, with 5 bases between them. From germline, CDR1 is SGHTA and CDR2 FQGNSA. CDR3 protein: CASSLDRNTIYF. The CDR3 coding sequence is TGTGCCAGCAGCTTGGACAGAAACACCATATATTTT.

This clone was seen a handful of times. The chain joins TRBV4-3 to TRBJ2-3; D may be TRBD1 (6 bases). The CDR3 extends over 16 amino acids. CDR1 and CDR2 from the germline V gene are LGHNA and YSLEER. Trimming took off 0 bases at V and 0 bases at J, with 10 bases between the two ends. This CDR3 reads CASSQEGASSTDTQYF. The CDR3 DNA reads TGCGCCAGCAGCCAAGAGGGGGCCAGTAGCACAGATACGCAGTATTTT.

The sample holds one count of this clone. This CDR3 is also generated by other DNA sequences in the sample. The CDR3 nucleotides read TGCGCCAGCAGCTTGGACCCGGGATCCACCGGGGAGCTGTTTTTT. Its protein product is CASSLDPGSTGELFF. This chain connects TRBV5-1 to TRBJ2-2; weak D call: TRBD2 (5 bases). The V end was cut by 0 bases, the J end by 4 bases, with 10 bases between. Germline CDR1 SGHRS, CDR2 YFSETQ. This CDR3 contains 15 residues.

The V and J genes are TRBV5-1 and TRBJ1-4, with D perhaps matching TRBD1 (5 bases). CDR1 is SGHRS and CDR2 is YFSETQ in the germline V gene. The CDR3 runs to 15 residues. The V end lost 2 bases, the J end lost 2 bases, and 10 bases lay between the germline ends. The CDR3 bases are TGCGCCAGCAGCTTTATGGGGCCCACTAATGAAAAACTGTTTTTT. Translating it yields CASSFMGPTNEKLFF.

About this clone itself: The identical CDR3 is also encoded by other nucleotide sequences in the sample. The J gene is TRBJ2-5, the V gene TRBV29-1; maybe TRBD2 (5 bases). The CDR3 consists of 11 residues. Trimming left V 4 bases short and J 4 bases short, with 7 bases between. Germline V lookup: CDR1 SQVTM, CDR2 ANQGSEA. The DNA for the CDR3 is TGCAGCGTTGTCGGAGGAGAGACCCAGTACTTC. Its translation is CSVVGGETQYF.

This chain links TRBV19 with TRBJ1-1; D is perhaps TRBD1 (5 bases). Germline V gives CDR1 LNHDA, CDR2 SQIVND (reference sequence). This CDR3 contains 14 residues. V was shortened by 3 bases and J by 3 bases, with 11 bases between the two germline ends. CDR3 DNA: TGTGCCAGTAGTATTACCAGGGCCCACACTGAAGCTTTCTTT. Residues: CASSITRAHTEAFF.

The chain carries TRBV28 and TRBJ2-5; TRBD2 agrees at 10 bases. V shed 6 bases and J 5 bases; nucleotides not matched to a gene: 12. There are 16 residues in the CDR3. In germline, CDR1 is MDHEN, CDR2 SYDVKM. The CDR3 protein is CASSSGPSGGRETQYF. CDR3 sequence (DNA): TGTGCCAGCAGCTCGGGGCCTAGCGGGGGTCGCGAGACCCAGTACTTC.

The rearrangement uses TRBV5-6 and TRBJ1-5; TRBD1 is a possible D gene (5 bases). Looked up from germline, CDR1 is SGHDT and CDR2 is YYEEEE. The CDR3 is 16 amino acids. The germline V and J ends were trimmed by 0 bases and 1 base, with 11 bases remaining between them. The CDR3 bases are TGTGCCAGCAGCTTGGGTAGAGGGGCAAGCAATCAGCCCCAGCATTTT. Residues: CASSLGRGASNQPQHF.

This clone was recorded a few times. In the same sample, other DNA sequences code for this CDR3. The V gene is TRBV6-1, the J gene TRBJ2-7; D is possibly TRBD2 (6 bases). Trimming left V 6 bases short and J 0 bases short, with 15 bases between. The germline V gene encodes CDR1 MNHNS and CDR2 SASEGT. This CDR3 has 15 residues. The CDR3 loop reads CASSENPGSSYEQYF. Written as DNA, the CDR3 is TGTGCCAGCAGCGAAAATCCCGGGAGCTCCTACGAGCAGTACTTC.

Comment on this clone: Within the sample, other DNA sequences also encode this same CDR3. The chain recombines TRBV5-6 with TRBJ2-3, with D uncertain. Trimming left V 0 bases short and J 3 bases short, with 5 bases between. CDR1 and CDR2 (germline): SGHDT, YYEEEE. The CDR3 is made up of 13 amino acids. The CDR3 here is CASSLVGTDTQYF. CDR3 coding DNA: TGTGCCAGCAGCTTGGTGGGGACAGATACGCAGTATTTT. Full variable domain (remainder filled in from reference TRBV5-6 and TRBJ2-3): DAGVTQSPTHLIKTRGQQVTLRCSPKSGHDTVSWYQQALGQGPQFIFQYYEEEERQRGNFPDRFSGHQFPNYSSELNVNALLLGDSALYLCASSLVGTDTQYFGPGTRLTVL.

The chain is built from TRBV4-1 and TRBJ2-5; D might be TRBD2 (5 bases). CDR1 is MGHRA and CDR2 is YSYEKL in the germline V gene. V lost 0 bases, J lost 4 bases, and 12 bases lay in between. This CDR3 contains 15 residues. CDR3 DNA: TGCGCCAGCAGCCAAGAGACGAGGGCCGGAGAGACCCAGTACTTC. Translating gives CASSQETRAGETQYF.

This clone is a singleton in its sample. The CDR3 DNA reads as TGTGCCAGCAGCTTAGGGGGCTGGGGCTACAATGAGCAGTTCTTC. It is translated as CASSLGGWGYNEQFF. V usage is TRBV11-3 and J usage is TRBJ2-1; tentatively, D is TRBD1 (5 bases). The CDR3 length is 15 residues. CDR1 SGHNT and CDR2 YENEEA come from the germline V gene. The V and J ends lost 1 base and 3 bases respectively, with 10 bases between them.

The gene calls are TRBV7-9 and TRBJ1-2; D ambiguous. Germline-derived CDR1 and CDR2 are SEHNR and FQNEAQ (reference sequence). The CDR3 runs 14 residues. V lost 5 bases and J lost 6, with 16 bases in between. This chain's CDR3 is CASSPEGWYDGYTF. CDR3 sequence (DNA): TGTGCCAGCAGCCCGGAAGGGTGGTACGATGGCTACACCTTC.

This clone has a handful of counts. The chain links TRBV5-6 to TRBJ1-3; 10 nucleotides agree with TRBD1. The V and J ends lost 4 bases and 3 bases, in that order; junction bases with no gene match: 4. CDR3 size: 15 residues. CDR1 is SGHDT, CDR2 YYEEEE, per germline. The CDR3 region is CASSLDRGLGNTIYF. Written as DNA, the CDR3 is TGTGCCAGCAGCCTTGACAGGGGGCTTGGAAACACCATATATTTT.

The chain links TRBV5-1 to TRBJ2-7, with a tentative D call TRBD1 (5 bases). Looked up from germline, CDR1 is SGHRS and CDR2 is YFSETQ. V was cut by 4 bases and J by 3 bases, with 8 bases left in between. The CDR3 runs to 12 residues. The CDR3 sequence is CASSQGVYEQYF. The CDR3 DNA reads TGCGCCAGCAGCCAAGGGGTCTACGAGCAGTACTTC.

The chain is built from TRBV30 and TRBJ1-1, with D possibly matching TRBD1 (6 bases). The V gene's germline CDR1 is GTSNPN and CDR2 SVGIG (reference sequence). The CDR3 extends over 16 amino acids. Trimming left V 3 bases short and J 1 base short, with 18 bases between. CDR3 residues: CAWRGGPGQRNTEAFF. Here the CDR3 DNA reads TGTGCCTGGAGGGGGGGCCCTGGACAGCGGAACACTGAAGCTTTCTTT.

The chain employs TRBV2 and TRBJ1-4; tentatively, D is TRBD1 (6 bases). The germline V and J ends were trimmed by 4 bases and 11 bases, with 14 bases remaining between them. There are 13 residues in the CDR3. Germline V CDR1 and CDR2: SNHLY, FYNNEI. CDR3 residues: CASSAPTGMKLFF. The CDR3 nucleotides are TGTGCCAGCAGTGCTCCAACAGGGATGAAACTGTTTTTT.

The V call is TRBV28, the J call TRBJ2-7; D remains unclear. The CDR3 has 13 residues. CDR1 MDHEN and CDR2 SYDVKM come from the germline V gene. V was shortened by 3 bases and J by 2 bases, with 8 bases between the two germline ends. CDR3 sequence (DNA): TGTGCCAGCAGTTTGGGCAGGACCTACGAGCAGTACTTC. Translation gives CASSLGRTYEQYF. Full variable domain (missing parts from reference TRBV28 and TRBJ2-7): DVKVTQSSRYLVKRTGEKVFLECVQDMDHENMFWYRQDPGLGLRLIYFSYDVKMKEKGDIPEGYSVSREKKERFSLILESASTNQTSMYLCASSLGRTYEQYFGPGTRLTVT.

The V call is TRBV7-8, the J call TRBJ2-7; weak D call: TRBD2 (7 bases). V was trimmed by 4 bases and J by 3 bases, leaving 16 bases between them. This CDR3 region has 15 residues. The V gene's germline CDR1 is SGHVS and CDR2 FQNEAQ. The CDR3 spells CASSSAGRGIYEQYF. The CDR3 DNA follows: TGTGCCAGCAGCTCTGCGGGGAGGGGGATCTACGAGCAGTACTTC.

The chain links TRBV6-5 to TRBJ1-5, with 7 bases aligning to TRBD1. In germline, CDR1 is MNHEY, CDR2 SVGAGI. With 5 bases clipped from V and 6 bases from J, the junction kept 7 bases outside the gene matches. The CDR3 consists of 14 residues. The CDR3 coding sequence is TGTGCCAGCAGTAAAGCAGGGGGAGGTCAGCCCCAGCATTTT. This encodes CASSKAGGGQPQHF.

The rearrangement joins TRBV10-1 to TRBJ1-2; D is unclear. CDR1 is WNHNN, CDR2 SYGVQD, per germline (reference sequence). This CDR3 is 13 amino acids long. Trimming stripped 0 bases from V and 7 bases from J, with 9 bases between. CDR3 nucleotide sequence: TGCGCCAGCAGTGAGTCGATGGCAGGTGGCTACACCTTC. It translates to CASSESMAGGYTF.

The chain combines TRBV28 with TRBJ2-7, with D perhaps TRBD1 or TRBD2 (7 bases each). Germline CDR1 MDHEN, CDR2 SYDVKM. The CDR3 contains 14 residues. Trimming pared 8 bases from V and 3 bases from J, leaving 17 bases between. CDR3: CASGDQGGDYEQYF. The CDR3 DNA sequence: TGTGCCAGCGGCGATCAGGGGGGGGACTACGAGCAGTACTTC.

The chain employs TRBV7-2 and TRBJ2-3; 8 nucleotides agree with TRBD2. J lost 8 bases, V lost 5 bases, and 9 bases had no gene match. Germline CDR1 is SGHTA and CDR2 is FQGNSA. The CDR3 totals 14 residues. As DNA, the CDR3 is TGTGCCAGCAGCCGCACTAGCGGTTCTGGTACGCAGTATTTT. As protein: CASSRTSGSGTQYF.

This chain joins TRBV11-2 and TRBJ2-5; D not certain. Germline-derived CDR1 and CDR2 are SGHAT and FQNNGV. Trimming cost V 5 bases and J 5 bases, with 15 bases left between them. The CDR3 covers 14 residues. CDR3 region: CASSHTENGETQYF. CDR3 nucleotides: TGTGCCAGCAGCCATACGGAGAACGGGGAGACCCAGTACTTC.

The rearrangement links TRBV27 to TRBJ2-1, with 10 bases fitting TRBD2. CDR1 is MNHEY, CDR2 SMNVEV, per germline (reference sequence). The CDR3 is 13 amino acids. The V and J ends lost 8 bases and 4 bases, in that order; junction bases with no gene match: 2. CDR3 sequence: CASRTSGYNEQFF. The CDR3 DNA follows: TGTGCCAGCCGGACTAGCGGATACAATGAGCAGTTCTTC.